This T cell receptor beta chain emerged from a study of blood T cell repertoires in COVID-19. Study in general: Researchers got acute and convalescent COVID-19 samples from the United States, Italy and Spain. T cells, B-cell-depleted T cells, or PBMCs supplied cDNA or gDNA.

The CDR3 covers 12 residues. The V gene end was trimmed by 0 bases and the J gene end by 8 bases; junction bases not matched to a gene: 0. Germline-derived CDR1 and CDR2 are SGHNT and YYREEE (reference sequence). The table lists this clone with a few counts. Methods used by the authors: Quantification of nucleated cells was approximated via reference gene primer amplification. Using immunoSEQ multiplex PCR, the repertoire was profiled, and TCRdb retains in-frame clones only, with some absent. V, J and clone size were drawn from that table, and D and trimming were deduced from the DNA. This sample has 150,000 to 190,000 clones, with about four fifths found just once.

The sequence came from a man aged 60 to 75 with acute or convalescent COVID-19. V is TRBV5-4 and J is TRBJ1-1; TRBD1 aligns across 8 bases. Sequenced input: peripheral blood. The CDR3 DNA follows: TGTGCCAGCAGCTTGGACAGGGGGGAAGCTTTCTTT. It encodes CASSLDRGEAFF. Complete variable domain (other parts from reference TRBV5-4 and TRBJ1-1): ETGVTQSPTHLIKTRGQQVTLRCSSQSGHNTVSWYQQALGQGPQFIFQYYREEENGRGNFPPRFSGLQFPNYSSELNVNALELDDSALYLCASSLDRGEAFFGQGTRLTVV.